The clone carrying this T cell receptor beta chain showed up just once. The data stem from a study of blood T cell repertoires in COVID-19. Per germline, CDR1 SNHLY and CDR2 FYNNEI. The CDR3 runs to 16 residues. The V gene lost 4 bases and the J gene lost 3 bases, with 16 bases spanning the gap. The table came from immunoSEQ multiplex PCR; TCRdb's copy has only in-frame clones and leaves some out. The sample consists of approximately 290,000 clones, 75% to 90% of them appearing once. Material: peripheral blood. This clonotype was obtained from a man younger than 45 with acute or convalescent COVID-19. This sequence joins TRBV2 and TRBJ1-5; D possibly corresponds to TRBD1 (5 bases). The CDR3 loop is CASSVTPGYNNQPQHF. The CDR3 coding sequence is TGTGCCAGCAGTGTCACCCCAGGGTACAACAATCAGCCCCAGCATTTT.